This TCR beta chain was captured in a study of OX40 agonist ivuxolimab in advanced cancers. Across the whole study: A mean age of about 59 years, range roughly 23 to 85, was recorded, and roughly 80% were male.

This CDR3 has 15 amino acids. Per germline, CDR1 SGHNT and CDR2 YENEEA. V dropped 5 bases and J dropped 7; count of bases not matched to a gene: 9. The count of this clone is one. TCRdb's table, derived via immunoSEQ multiplex PCR, lists solely in-frame clones and lacks some. The table includes fewer than 70,000 clones, more than 80% detected once. This receptor was taken from an adult with an advanced solid tumor such as melanoma, head and neck, liver or kidney cancer. Sample: CD4+ or CD8+ T cells sorted from blood, taken in a trial of the OX40 agonist ivuxolimab. This chain links TRBV11-3 with TRBJ2-2; 8 bases agree with TRBD1. CDR3 region: CASSHGQGPHGELFF. In DNA form, the CDR3 reads TGTGCCAGCAGCCACGGACAGGGCCCCCACGGGGAGCTGTTTTTT.